A single sample is the source of the 19 T cell receptor beta chains below, sequenced in a study of T cells in Graves' hyperthyroidism and ophthalmopathy. TCR beta CDR3 region amplification was performed from RNA transcripts. When the TCR CDR3 underwent first-round RT-PCR, the HTBI primer set was used. TCRdb processed the multiplex PCR reads anew with MiXCR; each CDR3 protein has one entry. The sample records about 640,000 distinct CDR3 sequences, 20% being singletons. Sequenced: blood. The receptors come from a young man with Graves' ophthalmopathy.

The sample holds a few counts of this clonotype. The chain combines TRBV6-1 with TRBJ2-1; the D is unclear. This CDR3 region has 13 residues. Trimming removed 0 bases from V and 8 bases from J, with 8 bases in between. Germline values: CDR1 MNHNS, CDR2 SASEGT. CDR3 DNA: TGTGCCAGCAGTGAAGCGCAGGTCCATGAGCAGTTCTTC. Translation: CASSEAQVHEQFF.

V is TRBV4-1 and J is TRBJ2-2; tentatively, D is TRBD1 (5 bases). Deletions cut 6 bases from V and 1 base from J, with 12 bases between. Germline CDR1 and CDR2: MGHRA and YSYEKL. The CDR3 covers 15 residues. CDR3 in amino acids: CASRGPGMNTGELFF. The CDR3 DNA reads as TGCGCCAGCAGGGGGCCAGGGATGAACACCGGGGAGCTGTTTTTT.

V gene TRBV14 combines with J gene TRBJ2-7; 14 bases are a match to TRBD2. The trim removed 4 bases at V and 3 bases at J, leaving 8 bases unmatched. The CDR3 extends over 17 amino acids. The germline V gene encodes CDR1 SGHDN and CDR2 FVKESK. The CDR3: CASSLGLAGGTYYEQYF. The CDR3 DNA reads as TGTGCCAGCAGCCTTGGACTAGCGGGAGGAACCTACTACGAGCAGTACTTC.

The chain carries TRBV5-1 and TRBJ2-2; 10 bases are shared with TRBD2. This CDR3 comprises 18 residues. V shed 5 bases, J shed 4 bases, and the junction held 14 bases outside the gene matches. CDR1 is SGHRS and CDR2 is YFSETQ in the germline V gene. The CDR3 DNA reads TGCGCCAGCAGGAGGAGGGCTAGCGGGAGTAGCGGCACCGGGGAGCTGTTTTTT. The encoded protein is CASRRRASGSSGTGELFF.

This clonotype was picked up many times. The chain recombines TRBV7-9 with TRBJ2-5, with D unresolved. The CDR3 sequence is 12 residues long. Per germline, CDR1 SEHNR and CDR2 FQNEAQ (reference sequence). Trimming shortened V by 0 bases and J by 3 bases, and 2 bases separated the two germline ends. Written as DNA, the CDR3 is TGTGCCAGCAGCTTAGCCGAAGAGACCCAGTACTTC. Translation gives CASSLAEETQYF.

The table lists this clonotype with a few counts. The chain has TRBV5-1 and TRBJ2-7; possibly TRBD1 for D (5 bases). CDR3 size: 15 residues. CDR1 SGHRS and CDR2 YFSETQ come from the germline V gene. With 1 base removed from V and 2 bases from J, the gap between germline ends came to 13 bases. The CDR3 DNA is TGCGCCAGCAGCTTGTTCCAGGGTCGAGCCTACGAGCAGTACTTC. Translating gives CASSLFQGRAYEQYF.

The J gene is TRBJ2-3, the V gene TRBV10-2, with 9 bases matching TRBD1. With 2 bases clipped from V and 3 bases from J, the junction kept 6 bases outside the gene matches. Germline V gene sequence: CDR1 WSHSY, CDR2 SAAADI. The CDR3 is 16 residues long. CDR3 amino acids: CASSETLDRGTDTQYF. CDR3 sequence (DNA): TGCGCCAGCAGTGAGACCTTGGACAGGGGTACAGATACGCAGTATTTT.

This clonotype was detected only a few times. The V gene is TRBV28, the J gene TRBJ1-4; D remains ambiguous. There are 14 residues in the CDR3. V was cut by 6 bases and J by 11 bases, with 19 bases left in between. Germline CDR1 and CDR2: MDHEN and SYDVKM. This CDR3 is CASRPGGIKEKLFF. In DNA, the CDR3 is TGTGCCAGCAGACCGGGAGGGATTAAGGAGAAACTGTTTTTT.

This clonotype has ten or more counts. The chain combines TRBV30 with TRBJ1-5; no clear D gene. The CDR3 consists of 14 residues. The germline CDR1 and CDR2 sequences are GTSNPN and SVGIG (reference sequence). Between the trimmed V and J ends, which lost 0 bases and 3 bases, there was a span of 9 bases. This chain's CDR3 is CAWSVRSLNQPQHF. The CDR3, as DNA: TGTGCCTGGAGTGTACGGAGCCTCAATCAGCCCCAGCATTTT.

This chain joins TRBV28 and TRBJ2-1, with D tentatively TRBD1 (7 bases). V was cut by 3 bases and J by 5 bases, with 17 bases left in between. This CDR3 comprises 16 residues. Germline-derived CDR1 and CDR2 are MDHEN and SYDVKM. The DNA for the CDR3 is TGTGCCAGCAGTTTGTGGCGGGGCCAGGGGGACAATGAGCAGTTCTTC. Residues: CASSLWRGQGDNEQFF.

This clonotype was observed many times. The chain joins TRBV3-1 to TRBJ2-3; TRBD2 matches at 7 bases. The CDR3 extends over 15 amino acids. Germline lookup yields CDR1 LGHDT and CDR2 YNNKEL (reference sequence). V was clipped by 1 base and J by 6 bases; unmatched bases: 7. The chain's CDR3 is CASSQGTTSSDTQYF. CDR3 nucleotide sequence: TGTGCCAGCAGCCAAGGCACGACTAGCTCTGATACGCAGTATTTT.

At least ten counts were recorded for this clonotype. The chain combines TRBV24-1 with TRBJ2-2; D could derive from TRBD1 or TRBD2 (5 bases each). V lost 1 base and J 8 bases, leaving 16 bases between the germline ends. Germline V gene lookup returns CDR1 KGHDR and CDR2 SFDVKD. This CDR3 is built from 16 residues. CDR3 in DNA: TGTGCCACCAGTGATTTTCGGGGCAGCCATCAAGGGGAGCTGTTTTTT. Its protein product is CATSDFRGSHQGELFF.

The rearrangement joins TRBV7-2 to TRBJ2-2; the match to TRBD1 covers 11 bases. The germline gives CDR1 SGHTA, CDR2 FQGNSA. The ends lost 5 bases at V and 4 bases at J; junction bases unmatched: 9. This CDR3 comprises 17 residues. This CDR3 reads CASSGTAGTGGTGELFF. CDR3 DNA: TGTGCCAGCAGCGGCACAGCCGGGACAGGGGGCACCGGGGAGCTGTTTTTT.

V and J are TRBV7-9 and TRBJ2-1; 12 bases fit TRBD2. The junction had 7 bases not matched to a gene; V was cut back by 5 bases and J by 5 bases. This CDR3 has 16 residues. The germline CDR1 and CDR2 sequences are SEHNR and FQNEAQ (reference sequence). CDR3 sequence: CASSILTSGRNNEQFF. The CDR3 DNA is TGTGCCAGCAGCATACTTACTAGCGGGAGGAACAATGAGCAGTTCTTC. The full variable domain, rest sourced from reference TRBV7-9 and TRBJ2-1, is DTGVSQNPRHKITKRGQNVTFRCDPISEHNRLYWYRQTLGQGPEFLTYFQNEAQLEKSRLLSDRFSAERPKGSFSTLEIQRTEQGDSAMYLCASSILTSGRNNEQFFGPGTRLTVL.

This clonotype has at least ten counts. The gene calls are TRBV11-1 and TRBJ2-3; 13 nucleotides line up with TRBD2. The CDR3 is 16 amino acids. Germline V gene lookup returns CDR1 SGHAT and CDR2 FQDESV (reference sequence). Losses at the gene ends were 4 bases for V and 4 bases for J; bases not matched to a gene: 5. CDR3 in DNA: TGTGCCAGCAGCTCCGGACTAGCGGGAGTTTCAGATACGCAGTATTTT. Residues: CASSSGLAGVSDTQYF.

The CDR3 protein is CASKEKARGISYEQYF. DNA of the CDR3: TGTGCCAGCAAGGAGAAGGCGCGAGGAATTTCCTACGAGCAGTACTTC. This chain links TRBV27 with TRBJ2-7; the D is unclear. Germline CDR1 and CDR2: MNHEY and SMNVEV (reference sequence). Trimming took off 7 bases at V and 1 base at J, with 20 bases between the two ends. The CDR3 covers 16 residues.

This clonotype was detected only a few times. The rearrangement uses TRBV5-1 and TRBJ2-4, with TRBD2 identical over 9 bases. With V trimmed by 8 bases and J by 0 bases, 9 bases remained unmatched. CDR3 size: 16 residues. The germline V gene encodes CDR1 SGHRS and CDR2 YFSETQ. CDR3 sequence (DNA): TGCGCCAGTAGAATTAGCGGGAGCGGAGCCAAAAACATTCAGTACTTC. Protein sequence: CASRISGSGAKNIQYF.

This clonotype has a count of ten or more. The chain has TRBV24-1 and TRBJ2-5; TRBD2 aligns across 10 bases. The CDR3 length is 19 residues. With 0 bases clipped from V and 5 bases from J, the junction kept 14 bases outside the gene matches. Germline V gene sequence: CDR1 KGHDR, CDR2 SFDVKD. CDR3 in DNA: TGTGCCACCAGTGATTTGCCGGCCGGGACTAGCGTGGGGGGGGAGACCCAGTACTTC. As protein: CATSDLPAGTSVGGETQYF.

This clonotype was seen more than once but under ten times. The J gene is TRBJ1-1, the V gene TRBV5-8, with 7 bases that match TRBD1. The trim removed 4 bases at V and 7 bases at J, leaving 10 bases unmatched. This CDR3 has 14 amino acids. Germline V gene lookup returns CDR1 SGHTS and CDR2 YDEGEE. The CDR3 reads CASSEGDSLFEAFF. CDR3 nucleotides: TGTGCCAGCAGCGAGGGGGACAGCCTATTTGAAGCTTTCTTT.